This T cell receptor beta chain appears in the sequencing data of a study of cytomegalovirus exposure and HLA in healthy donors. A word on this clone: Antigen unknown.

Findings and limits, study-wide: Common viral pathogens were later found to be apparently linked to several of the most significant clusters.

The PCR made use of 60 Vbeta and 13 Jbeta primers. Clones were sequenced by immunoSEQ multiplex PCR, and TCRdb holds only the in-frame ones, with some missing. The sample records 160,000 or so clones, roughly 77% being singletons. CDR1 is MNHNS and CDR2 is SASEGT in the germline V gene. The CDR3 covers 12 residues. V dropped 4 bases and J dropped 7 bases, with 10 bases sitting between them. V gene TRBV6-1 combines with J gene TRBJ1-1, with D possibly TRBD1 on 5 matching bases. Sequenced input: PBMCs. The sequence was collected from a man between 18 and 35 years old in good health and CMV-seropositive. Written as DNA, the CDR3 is TGTGCCAGCAGTGTCTCAGGGATTGAAGCTTTCTTT. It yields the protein CASSVSGIEAFF.